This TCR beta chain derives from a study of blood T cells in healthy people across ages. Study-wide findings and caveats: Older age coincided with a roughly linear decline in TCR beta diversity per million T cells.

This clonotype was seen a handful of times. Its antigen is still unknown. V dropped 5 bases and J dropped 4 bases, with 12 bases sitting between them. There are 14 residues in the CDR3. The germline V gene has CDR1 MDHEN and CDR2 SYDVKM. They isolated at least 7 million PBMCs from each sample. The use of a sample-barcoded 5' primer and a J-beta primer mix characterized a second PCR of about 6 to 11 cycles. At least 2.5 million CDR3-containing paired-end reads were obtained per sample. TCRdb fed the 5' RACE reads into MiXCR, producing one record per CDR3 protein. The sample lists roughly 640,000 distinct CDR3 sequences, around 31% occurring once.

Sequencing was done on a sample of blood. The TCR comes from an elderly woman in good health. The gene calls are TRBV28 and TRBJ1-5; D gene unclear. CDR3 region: CASSPGNENQPQHF. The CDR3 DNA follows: TGTGCCAGCAGTCCGGGTAACGAAAATCAGCCCCAGCATTTT.